This T cell receptor beta chain was recorded in a study of T cell responses to AZD1222 COVID-19 vaccine. Study-level findings and limits: Among vaccine-associated CD4 TCRs, coverage spanned spike, with dominance at 160-218 and 743-854. Donors were chiefly white British, with a greater number of females, and clonal diversity was perhaps underestimated. After the peak T cell response, and only then, were repertoires sampled.

This clone was recorded once. Its antigen remains unknown. Clones were read by immunoSEQ multiplex PCR, and TCRdb kept only the in-frame ones, dropping some. The sample has approximately 170,000 clones; roughly 92% are singletons. The TCR originated in an adult in good health. This material consisted of peripheral blood, taken on day 0 of AZD1222 vaccination.

The CDR3 sequence: CASSQAGITNQPQHF. DNA for the CDR3: TGCGCCAGCAGCCAAGCAGGCATCACTAATCAGCCCCAGCATTTT. The chain joins TRBV4-1 to TRBJ1-5; D not certain. CDR3 length equals 15 residues. Deletions cut 1 base from V and 4 bases from J, with 11 bases between. Germline V gene sequence: CDR1 MGHRA, CDR2 YSYEKL.